The rows below give T cell receptor beta chains drawn from one sample of a study of blood T cells in healthy people across ages. TCRdb processed the 5' RACE reads anew with MiXCR; each CDR3 protein has one entry. Among roughly 800,000 distinct CDR3 sequences listed, roughly 35% were seen once. The sample taken for sequencing was blood. The receptor source for this set is a man aged 18 to 30 in good health. CDR3s include the opening cysteine and the closing phenylalanine or tryptophan. A D gene is named only where the DNA matches it firmly. Clone size is given for some rows only: seen once, a few or many times, or a class if the clone is expanded.

D: TRBD2; V: TRBV4-2; J: TRBJ2-1; size: many; DNA: TGTGCCAGCAGCCAACAACCCCATGGCGGGGGGGTTTATGAGCAGTTCTTC; CDR3: CASSQQPHGGGVYEQFF
D: TRBD1; V: TRBV7-2; J: TRBJ1-5; size: -; DNA: TGTGCCAGCAGCTCACCGACAGGGCTAAATCAGCCCCAGCATTTT; CDR3: CASSSPTGLNQPQHF
D: TRBD1; V: TRBV10-3; J: TRBJ1-2; size: -; DNA: TGTGCCATCAGCGTTCCGCGTAGGGAGAGGGGGCCTTCTGGCTACACCTTC; CDR3: CAISVPRRERGPSGYTF
D: -; V: TRBV5-6; J: TRBJ2-7; size: few; DNA: TGTGCCAGCAGCCCACCTTCCGGGATCCACTACGAGCAGTACTTC; CDR3: CASSPPSGIHYEQYF
D: -; V: TRBV7-9; J: TRBJ1-4; size: few; DNA: TGTGCCAGCAGGATCCCTAATGAAAAACTGTTTTTT; CDR3: CASRIPNEKLFF
D: -; V: TRBV12-3/TRBV12-4; J: TRBJ1-2; size: many; DNA: TGTGCCAGCAGTTTGTTGGGGGGACGTGGCTACACCTTC; CDR3: CASSLLGGRGYTF
D: -; V: TRBV9; J: TRBJ2-1; size: many; DNA: TGTGCCAGCAGCGTAGATTGGGACCATGAGCAGTTCTTC; CDR3: CASSVDWDHEQFF
D: TRBD1; V: TRBV20-1; J: TRBJ2-3; size: -; DNA: TGCAGTGCTAGAACGCCCGGGACAGGTTACACAGATACGCAGTATTTT; CDR3: CSARTPGTGYTDTQYF
D: -; V: TRBV18; J: TRBJ2-5; size: few; DNA: TGTGCCAGCTCACTCTGGGACCGAGACCAAGAGACCCAGTACTTC; CDR3: CASSLWDRDQETQYF
D: -; V: TRBV7-2; J: TRBJ2-7; size: -; DNA: TGTGTCAGCAGCTTAGGTAAGGGGACCTACAATGAGCAGTACTTC; CDR3: CVSSLGKGTYNEQYF
D: -; V: TRBV7-9; J: TRBJ2-3; size: -; DNA: TGTGCCAGCAGCTTATCAGGGGCGGAAGATACGCAGTATTTT; CDR3: CASSLSGAEDTQYF
D: -; V: TRBV5-6; J: TRBJ2-3; size: -; DNA: TGTGCCAGCAGCTTGGAAAGCATAGATACGCAGTATTTT; CDR3: CASSLESIDTQYF
D: TRBD2; V: TRBV9; J: TRBJ2-3; size: few; DNA: TGTGCCAGCAGCGTAGCAGCGGGGGGCACAGATACGCAGTATTTT; CDR3: CASSVAAGGTDTQYF
D: -; V: TRBV4-2; J: TRBJ1-2; size: many; DNA: TGTGCCAGCAGCCAGGACAGAGAAACCTATGGCTACACCTTC; CDR3: CASSQDRETYGYTF
D: -; V: TRBV20-1; J: TRBJ2-7; size: -; DNA: TGCAGTGCTAGGGGAACGACCCATTCGTACGAGCAGTACTTC; CDR3: CSARGTTHSYEQYF
D: TRBD1; V: TRBV20-1; J: TRBJ1-5; size: -; DNA: TGCAGTGCTCTCCGGGACAGGGTGGACGATCAGCCCCAGCATTTT; CDR3: CSALRDRVDDQPQHF
D: TRBD2; V: TRBV6-6; J: TRBJ2-5; size: few; DNA: TGTGCCAGCAGTATAGCGGGGGGGCGAGAGACCCAGTACTTC; CDR3: CASSIAGGRETQYF
D: -; V: TRBV10-3; J: TRBJ1-2; size: few; DNA: TGTGCCATCAGTGACGTCCTCGCAGTTGGCGGCAGTAACTATGGCTACACCTTC; CDR3: CAISDVLAVGGSNYGYTF
D: -; V: TRBV9; J: TRBJ1-6; size: -; DNA: TGTGCCAGCAGCACCCGCGCGGTTGCCTCCTATAATTCACCCCTCCACTTT; CDR3: CASSTRAVASYNSPLHF
D: -; V: TRBV20-1; J: TRBJ2-4; size: -; DNA: TGCAGTGCTACCAGACGCTACGAGGCCAAAAACATTCAGTACTTC; CDR3: CSATRRYEAKNIQYF
D: -; V: TRBV30; J: TRBJ2-2; size: -; DNA: TGTGCCTGGACCATAGGGGCTGATCTGGGGAAGCTGTTTTTT; CDR3: CAWTIGADLGKLFF
D: -; V: TRBV5-1; J: TRBJ1-4; size: -; DNA: TGCGCCAGCAGCTTGGCCGTAGGGGACGAAAAACTGTTTTTT; CDR3: CASSLAVGDEKLFF
D: TRBD1; V: TRBV6-2/TRBV6-3; J: TRBJ1-5; size: -; DNA: TGTGCCAGCAGAAGGGACAGGGGTACCCAGCCCCAGCATTTT; CDR3: CASRRDRGTQPQHF
D: TRBD2; V: TRBV7-2; J: TRBJ2-3; size: -; DNA: TGTGCCATAACGAAAGCGGGGGGCAGCACAGATACGCAGTATTTT; CDR3: CAITKAGGSTDTQYF
D: TRBD1; V: TRBV7-2; J: TRBJ2-1; size: many; DNA: TGTGCCAGCAGCTTGACGGGACAGGCGTACAATGAGCAGTTCTTC; CDR3: CASSLTGQAYNEQFF
D: TRBD1; V: TRBV27; J: TRBJ2-5; size: many; DNA: TGTGCCAGCAGTTCCCTAACGACAGGGACCCAAGAGACCCAGTACTTC; CDR3: CASSSLTTGTQETQYF
D: -; V: TRBV7-3; J: TRBJ1-6; size: few; DNA: TGTGCCAGCAGCTTAACGGGCGAAAGGGGTTCACCCCTCCACTTT; CDR3: CASSLTGERGSPLHF
D: -; V: TRBV20-1; J: TRBJ2-7; size: few; DNA: TGCGGACCCGGGACCCATACTAAGGAGCAGTACTTC; CDR3: CGPGTHTKEQYF
D: -; V: TRBV20-1; J: TRBJ1-5; size: -; DNA: TGCAGTGCGGGGACGGGGCCGGGGGAGCCCCAGCATTTT; CDR3: CSAGTGPGEPQHF
D: -; V: TRBV20-1; J: TRBJ2-7; size: -; DNA: TGCAGTGCTGGGCGCTTAACCCCCTACGAGCAGTACTTC; CDR3: CSAGRLTPYEQYF
D: -; V: TRBV10-3; J: TRBJ2-3; size: few; DNA: TGTGCCATCAGTGAGCTCTCCCCGAGTGGGGAACACACAGATACGCAGTATTTT; CDR3: CAISELSPSGEHTDTQYF
D: -; V: TRBV12-3/TRBV12-4; J: TRBJ2-2; size: -; DNA: TGTGCCTGGGGGTCCGGGGAGCTGTTTTTT; CDR3: CAWGSGELFF
D: -; V: TRBV12-3/TRBV12-4; J: TRBJ2-6; size: many; DNA: TGTGCCAGCAGTTTAAAGATATCTGGGGCCAACGTCCTGACTTTC; CDR3: CASSLKISGANVLTF
D: -; V: TRBV14; J: TRBJ2-1; size: few; DNA: TGTGCCAGCAGCCAATCCCGCGGATACTCCTACAATGAGCAGTTCTTC; CDR3: CASSQSRGYSYNEQFF
D: -; V: TRBV7-3; J: TRBJ2-5; size: few; DNA: TGTGCCAGCAGCGGTAACCTAGTCGATGAGCAGTACTTC; CDR3: CASSGNLVDEQYF
D: -; V: TRBV4-1; J: TRBJ1-5; size: -; DNA: TGCGCCAGCAGCCTATACCAGGGGCAGGGCAATCAGCCCCAGCATTTT; CDR3: CASSLYQGQGNQPQHF
D: TRBD1; V: TRBV4-3; J: TRBJ2-7; size: many; DNA: TGCGCCAGCAGCCAAGGACTCGGGACAGGGATTTCGGACGAGCAGTACTTC; CDR3: CASSQGLGTGISDEQYF
D: -; V: TRBV18; J: TRBJ1-5; size: -; DNA: TGTGCCAGCTCACCACCCTCAGGCGGCAATCAGCCCCAGCATTTT; CDR3: CASSPPSGGNQPQHF
D: -; V: TRBV20-1; J: TRBJ2-3; size: -; DNA: TGCAGTGCTATGGAGGGGGGGTGGACAGATACGCAGTATTTT; CDR3: CSAMEGGWTDTQYF
D: TRBD2; V: TRBV20-1; J: TRBJ2-3; size: -; DNA: TGCAGTGCTACCCATCTAGCGGGGGCCTTTAATACGCAGTATTTT; CDR3: CSATHLAGAFNTQYF
D: TRBD1; V: TRBV7-8; J: TRBJ1-4; size: -; DNA: TGTGCCAGCAGCTTAGTAGGACAGGGGGAAAAACTGTTTTTT; CDR3: CASSLVGQGEKLFF
D: TRBD2; V: TRBV7-2; J: TRBJ2-3; size: few; DNA: TGTGCCAGCATCCAAGGAGGGACTAGAGCAGATACGCAGTATTTT; CDR3: CASIQGGTRADTQYF
D: TRBD1; V: TRBV12-5; J: TRBJ2-5; size: -; DNA: TGTGCTAGTGGACCCGGACAGGGGGCTCAAGAGACCCAGTACTTC; CDR3: CASGPGQGAQETQYF
D: -; V: TRBV6-2/TRBV6-3; J: TRBJ1-2; size: few; DNA: TGTGCCAGCAGTTACCTCCTTTCGGCCGTCACCTTC; CDR3: CASSYLLSAVTF
D: TRBD1; V: TRBV7-2; J: TRBJ2-3; size: -; DNA: TGTGCCAGCAGCTTGCAACAGGGGCCGAAAGATACGCAGTATTTT; CDR3: CASSLQQGPKDTQYF